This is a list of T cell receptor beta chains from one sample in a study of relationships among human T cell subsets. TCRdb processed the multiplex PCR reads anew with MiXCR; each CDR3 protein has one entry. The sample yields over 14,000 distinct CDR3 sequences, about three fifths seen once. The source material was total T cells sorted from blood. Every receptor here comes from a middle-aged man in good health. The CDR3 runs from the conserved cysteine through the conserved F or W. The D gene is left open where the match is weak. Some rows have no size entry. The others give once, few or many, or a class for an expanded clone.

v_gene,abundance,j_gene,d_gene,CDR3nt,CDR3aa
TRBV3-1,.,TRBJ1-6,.,TGTGCCAGCAGCCTCCGGGAGACGAATTCACCCCTCCACTTT,CASSLRETNSPLHF
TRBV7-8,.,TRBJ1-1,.,TGTGCCAGCAGCTTTTGGGACACCATGAACACTGAAGCTTTCTTT,CASSFWDTMNTEAFF
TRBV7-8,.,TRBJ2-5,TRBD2,TGTGCCAGCAGCTTAATACCCGGGACTAGCGGGAAACTATCCCAAGAGACCCAGTACTTC,CASSLIPGTSGKLSQETQYF
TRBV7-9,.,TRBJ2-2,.,TGTGCCAGCAGCTCCCGGTTAGGAGGCACCGGGGAGCTGTTTTTT,CASSSRLGGTGELFF
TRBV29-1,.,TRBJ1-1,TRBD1,TGCAGCGTTAATACTGGGACAGAGGCTTTCTTT,CSVNTGTEAFF
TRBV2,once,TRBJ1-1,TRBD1,TGTGCCAGCAGGGACCGGACAGGGGCGGGCACTGAAGCTTTCTTT,CASRDRTGAGTEAFF
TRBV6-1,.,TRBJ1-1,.,TGTGCCACCCAGAGATTTGGCACTGAAGCTTTCTTT,CATQRFGTEAFF
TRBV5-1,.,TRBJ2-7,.,TGCGCCAGCAGCTTACGGCCTGGCGGCGAGCAGTACTTC,CASSLRPGGEQYF
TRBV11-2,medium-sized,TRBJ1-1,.,TGTGCCAGCAGCTTACTTCTCCGGAACACTGAAGCTTTCTTT,CASSLLLRNTEAFF
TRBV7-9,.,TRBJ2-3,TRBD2,TGTGCCAGCAGCTTATCAGCGGGAGGGCCGGCAGATACGCAGTATTTT,CASSLSAGGPADTQYF
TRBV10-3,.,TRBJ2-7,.,TGTGCCATCAGTCGACCGGGACTCTCTTCTCAGTACTTC,CAISRPGLSSQYF
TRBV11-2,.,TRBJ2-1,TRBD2,TGTGCCAGCAGCCGGACTAGCGGGATGAACAATGAGCAGTTCTTC,CASSRTSGMNNEQFF
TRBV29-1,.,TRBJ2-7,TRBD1,TGCAGCGCATCCGGGACAGGGTATAACGAGCAGTACTTC,CSASGTGYNEQYF
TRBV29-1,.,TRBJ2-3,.,TGCAGCGTTGAATCCAGCACAGATACGCAGTATTTT,CSVESSTDTQYF
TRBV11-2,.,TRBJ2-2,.,TGTGCCAGCAGCTTAGATCCAAGAACTAGCTCGTCCGGGGAGCTGTTTTTT,CASSLDPRTSSSGELFF
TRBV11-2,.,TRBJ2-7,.,TGTGCCAGCAGCTTATCGGCAGGGGGGCACGAGCAGTACTTC,CASSLSAGGHEQYF
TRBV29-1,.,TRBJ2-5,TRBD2,TGCAGCGTCAGAAGTTTGGGACTAGCGAACCAAGAGACCCAGTACTTC,CSVRSLGLANQETQYF
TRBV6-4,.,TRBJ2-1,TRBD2,TGTGCCAGCAGCCCCAGCGGGACCTACAATGAGCAGTTCTTC,CASSPSGTYNEQFF
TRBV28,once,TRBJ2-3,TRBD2,TGTGCCAGCAGTTCCCGGTCGGGACTAGCGGGGAACACAGATACGCAGTATTTT,CASSSRSGLAGNTDTQYF
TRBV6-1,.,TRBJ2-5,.,TGTGCCAGCAGTGCTGAACGGTTCGCGGGATCACAAGAGACCCAGTACTTC,CASSAERFAGSQETQYF
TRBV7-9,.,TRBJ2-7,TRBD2,TGTGCCAGCAGCTCCCCAGCGGGACCCTACGAGCAGTACTTC,CASSSPAGPYEQYF
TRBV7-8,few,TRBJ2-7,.,TGTGCCAGCAGCGCTTCGACAGTCAGCGAGCAGTACTTC,CASSASTVSEQYF
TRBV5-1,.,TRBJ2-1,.,TGCGCCAGCAGCTTGGGCGTTAGGGACGCGAATGAGCAGTTCTTC,CASSLGVRDANEQFF
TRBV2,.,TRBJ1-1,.,TGTGCCAGCAGAGCAAAAGCCCGGGACCCCTCGGAAGCTTTCTTT,CASRAKARDPSEAFF
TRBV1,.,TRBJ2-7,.,TGCACCAGCAACCGGACTAAGCAGTACTTC,CTSNRTKQYF
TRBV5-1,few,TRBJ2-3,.,TGCGCCAGCAGATTAAGGTTGGGAACGGGATGGGACACGCAGTATTTT,CASRLRLGTGWDTQYF
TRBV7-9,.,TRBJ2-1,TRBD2,TGTGCCAGCAGCTTAGGCTCGCGGGGGGGGTACAATGAGCAGTTCTTC,CASSLGSRGGYNEQFF
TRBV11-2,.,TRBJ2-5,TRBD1,TGTGCCGGCAGTCACGGGACAGTTGAGACCCAGTACTTC,CAGSHGTVETQYF
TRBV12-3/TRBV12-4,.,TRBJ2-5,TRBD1,TGTGCCAGCAGTCCTGGACAGGGAAGAGAGACCCAGTACTTC,CASSPGQGRETQYF
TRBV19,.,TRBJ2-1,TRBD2,TGTGCCAGTAGTACTAGCGGGAGGGGTAATGAGCAGTTCTTC,CASSTSGRGNEQFF
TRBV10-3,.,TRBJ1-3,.,TGTGCCATCAGTTCCGACAGCTCTGGAAACACCATATATTTT,CAISSDSSGNTIYF
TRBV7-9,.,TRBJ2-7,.,TGTGCCAGCAGCTTAGACGGGGGGCGAAAGTACGAGCAGTACTTC,CASSLDGGRKYEQYF
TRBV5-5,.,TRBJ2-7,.,TGTGCCAGCAGCTTGAGCGGCTACGAGCAGTACTTC,CASSLSGYEQYF
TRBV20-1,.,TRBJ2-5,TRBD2,TGCAGTGCCGGGACTAGCGCGATCCAAGAGACCCAGTACTTC,CSAGTSAIQETQYF
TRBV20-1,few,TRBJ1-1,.,TGCAGTGCCCGTTTTATGGTTCCTGAAGCTTTCTTT,CSARFMVPEAFF
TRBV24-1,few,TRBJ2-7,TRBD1,TGTGCCACCAGTGACGTGACCGGGACAGGGGTCGAGCAGTACTTC,CATSDVTGTGVEQYF
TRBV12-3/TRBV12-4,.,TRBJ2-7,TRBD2,TGTGCCAGCAGTCCCCCCGGGACTAGCGGGGGGGCCTACGAGCAGTACTTC,CASSPPGTSGGAYEQYF
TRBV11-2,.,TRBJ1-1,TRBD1,TGTGCCAGCAGGCAGGACAGGTGGACTGAAGCTTTCTTT,CASRQDRWTEAFF
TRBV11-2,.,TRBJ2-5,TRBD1,TGTGCCAGCACACGATACGGGACAGAACAAGAGACCCAGTACTTC,CASTRYGTEQETQYF
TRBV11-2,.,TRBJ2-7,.,TGTGCCAGCACCGGCGTGAGGGGAAAAGAGCAGTACTTC,CASTGVRGKEQYF
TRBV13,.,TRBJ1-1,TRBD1,TGTGCCAGCAGCTTATTAGAAGGGACAGGGGCTTCGGTTGCTGAAGCTTTCTTT,CASSLLEGTGASVAEAFF
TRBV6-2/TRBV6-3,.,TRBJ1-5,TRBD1,TGTGCCAGCAGTTACTCCGACAGGGTAGGTCGGCCCCAGCATTTT,CASSYSDRVGRPQHF
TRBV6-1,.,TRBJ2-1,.,TGTGCCAGCAGTGAATTGGGGGGATCCTACAATGAGCAGTTCTTC,CASSELGGSYNEQFF
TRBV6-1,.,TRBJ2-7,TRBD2,TGTGCCAGCAATCGGGTGACTAGCGGGAACAACGAGCAGTACTTC,CASNRVTSGNNEQYF
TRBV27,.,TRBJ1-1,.,TGTGCCAGCAGGGAGGAATCGAACACTGAAGCTTTCTTT,CASREESNTEAFF
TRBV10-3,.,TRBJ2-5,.,TGTGCCATCAACCACAGGGACGGAGAGACCCAGTACTTC,CAINHRDGETQYF
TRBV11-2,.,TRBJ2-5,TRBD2,TGTGCCAGCAGCTTAGGAACTAGCGGAAACCAAGAGACCCAGTGCTTC,CASSLGTSGNQETQCF
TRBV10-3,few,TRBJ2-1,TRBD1,TGTGCCATCAGTGAGTGGGGACAGGGAAATGAGCAGTTCTTC,CAISEWGQGNEQFF
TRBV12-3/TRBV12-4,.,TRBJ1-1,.,TGTGCCAGCAGTTTGGCCTCTCGAGTGACTGAAGCTTTCTTT,CASSLASRVTEAFF
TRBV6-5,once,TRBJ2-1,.,TGTGCCAGCAGTTACACGGGTATATCCTACAATGAGCAGTTCTTC,CASSYTGISYNEQFF
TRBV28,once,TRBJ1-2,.,TGTGCCAGCAGTTTCGCGAGCTATGGCTACACCTTC,CASSFASYGYTF
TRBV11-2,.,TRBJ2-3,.,TGTGCCAGCAGCTTTACCCGGCCCCTCAGTACGCAGTATTTT,CASSFTRPLSTQYF
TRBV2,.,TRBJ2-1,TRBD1,TGTGCCACCCCATCCGGGACAGGGAAGGTTAGTGAGCAGTTCTTC,CATPSGTGKVSEQFF
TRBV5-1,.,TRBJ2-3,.,TGCGCCAGCAGCACTGGGCGAGGGATTCGCACAGATACGCAGTATTTT,CASSTGRGIRTDTQYF
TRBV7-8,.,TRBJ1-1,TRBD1,TGTGCCAGCAACGGACAGGGGGATTACACTGAAGCTTTCTTT,CASNGQGDYTEAFF
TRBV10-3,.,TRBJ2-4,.,TGTGCCATCAGTTCCGCCCAGGGCACCAAAAACATTCAGTACTTC,CAISSAQGTKNIQYF
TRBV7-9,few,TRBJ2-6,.,TGTGCCAGCGTTTTGTATCTTGGTGCCAACGTCCTGACTTTC,CASVLYLGANVLTF
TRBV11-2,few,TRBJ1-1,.,TGTGCCAGCAGCAGGCACAGGGTAAACACTGAAGCTTTCTTT,CASSRHRVNTEAFF